This TCR beta chain was captured in a study of beta chain features in type 1 diabetes. The sequenced template was cDNA made from the entire isolated RNA. Here immunoSEQ multiplex PCR was the method, and the copy in TCRdb shows in-frame clones only, minus some. The sample lists 600,000 to 650,000 clones, roughly 16% occurring once. To note about this clone: As yet, its antigen is unknown.

Whole-study results and caveats: Among type 1 diabetes patients, VDJ junctions had fewer insertions and more deletions. Whether TCRB rearrangement is influenced by HLA type went unresolved here. People with Type 1 diabetes carried modestly yet significantly shorter TCRB CDR3s in all four CD4+ subsets.

There are 11 residues in the CDR3. The germline V gene has CDR1 DFQATT and CDR2 SNEGSKA (reference sequence). The germline V and J ends were trimmed by 0 bases and 3 bases, with 2 bases remaining between them. Source material: naive CD4+ T cells from blood. The chain carries TRBV20-1 and TRBJ1-1; D is undetermined. The receptor comes from a man between 18 and 29 years old in good health. The CDR3 here is CSAREDTEAFF. The CDR3 DNA reads TGCAGTGCTAGAGAGGACACTGAAGCTTTCTTT.